This record looks at one TCR beta chain sequence and its context. Authors' data handling: For nucleated cells, counts were estimated from reference gene primer amplification. The repertoire was sequenced with immunoSEQ multiplex PCR; TCRdb's copy has only in-frame clones and lacks some. The V and J calls and clone size are taken from that table; D and trimming were inferred from the DNA. Here the sample spans some 100,000 clones, about 85% being singletons. This specimen comes from a study of blood T cell repertoires in COVID-19. Study at large: PBMCs, B-cell-depleted T cells, or T cells provided the cDNA or gDNA that made up the material.

The sequencing sample was made of peripheral blood. The sequence was collected from a woman aged 70-85 years with active or convalescent COVID-19.

The CDR3 protein is CARRRDNSYNSPLHF. The DNA for the CDR3 is TGTGCCAGACGCCGGGACAACTCCTATAATTCACCCCTCCACTTT. This sequence joins TRBV21-1 and TRBJ1-6; TRBD1 is taken as the D call from the table, unchecked against the DNA. TRBV21-1 is a pseudogene. CDR3 length: 15 residues.